A single sample is the source of the 11 T cell receptor beta chains below, sequenced in a study of vaccination and CD4 T cells after COVID-19. Their antigen targets remain unknown. As to treatment: approximately 9-day PBMC culture with coronavirus spike peptide pools or control peptides (ViraFEST assay). Sequence data for DNA of cultured CD4+ T cells were generated by the Oncomine TCR Beta short-read assay. TCRdb re-analysed the PCR reads in MiXCR, keeping a single row per CDR3 protein. This sample carries about 8,500 distinct CDR3 sequences, approximately 50% of them seen once, and the ten largest clones take roughly 25%. The sequenced material came from CD4+ T cells from blood, cultured in vitro. The source of these receptors is a human donor who had recovered from COVID-19.

The CDR3, as DNA: TGCGCCAGCAGCTTGGGATTGGGGGGAGCCTACGAGCAGTACTTC. This codes for CASSLGLGGAYEQYF. The rearrangement links TRBV5-1 to TRBJ2-7, with D possibly matching TRBD2 (6 bases). This CDR3 spans 15 amino acids. Trimming took 0 bases from V and 2 from J, leaving 12 bases between them. Germline CDR1 and CDR2: SGHRS and YFSETQ.

The rearrangement uses TRBV10-3 and TRBJ1-1; the match to TRBD1 covers 7 bases. CDR1 and CDR2 (germline): ENHRY, SYGVKD. The V segment lost 7 bases and the J segment 3 bases; nucleotides outside the gene matches: 8. This CDR3 is built from 14 residues. Written as DNA, the CDR3 is TGTGCCATCACTAAAGACAGGGCGGACACTGAAGCTTTCTTT. It specifies CAITKDRADTEAFF.

The chain uses TRBV7-6 and TRBJ2-3; a possible D gene is TRBD2 (5 bases). Trimming removed 5 bases from V and 1 base from J, with 7 bases in between. The CDR3 length is 13 residues. Germline CDR1 reads SGHVS; CDR2 reads FNYEAQ. The CDR3 DNA reads as TGTGCCAGCAGCGAGGGCCGCACAGATACGCAGTATTTT. It translates to CASSEGRTDTQYF.

A few counts support this clonotype. The V gene is TRBV7-2, the J gene TRBJ1-1; a possible D gene is TRBD1 (5 bases). Trimming took 3 bases from V and 4 from J, leaving 9 bases between them. CDR3 length: 13 residues. Germline values: CDR1 SGHTA, CDR2 FQGNSA. The CDR3 is CASSLGGTTEAFF. CDR3 coding DNA: TGTGCCAGCAGCTTGGGGGGGACCACTGAAGCTTTCTTT.

J is TRBJ1-2 and V is TRBV2, with 7 bases identical to TRBD1. Germline assignment: CDR1 SNHLY and CDR2 FYNNEI. This CDR3 has 13 amino acids. Losses at the gene ends were 5 bases for V and 8 bases for J; bases not matched to a gene: 8. CDR3 sequence (DNA): TGTGCCAGCAGTTTGACAGGGATGGGCGGCTACACCTTC. Protein sequence: CASSLTGMGGYTF.

In its sample, this clonotype was seen a few times. The V call is TRBV6-1, the J call TRBJ1-5, with unresolved D. V lost 3 bases and J lost 7, with 16 bases in between. Germline values: CDR1 MNHNS, CDR2 SASEGT. This CDR3 spans 15 amino acids. The CDR3 spells CASSDPMAGGQPQHF. CDR3 DNA sequence: TGTGCCAGCAGTGATCCCATGGCCGGAGGGCAGCCCCAGCATTTT.

J is TRBJ1-1 and V is TRBV20-1, with D perhaps matching TRBD1 (5 bases). Trimming cost V 1 base and J 6 bases, with 12 bases left between them. The CDR3 has 13 residues. Germline V gives CDR1 DFQATT, CDR2 SNEGSKA (reference sequence). CDR3 sequence: CSARGGTAAEAFF. CDR3 DNA sequence: TGCAGTGCTAGAGGGGGGACGGCGGCTGAAGCTTTCTTT.

CDR3 bases: TGCAGTGCCAGGGGCTCAGTCAATGAGCAGTTCTTC. It yields the protein CSARGSVNEQFF. The chain links TRBV20-1 to TRBJ2-1, with D possibly being TRBD1 (6 bases). V was pared by 6 bases and J by 6 bases, with 12 bases between. The CDR3 has 12 amino acids. Germline V gene lookup returns CDR1 DFQATT and CDR2 SNEGSKA (reference sequence).

CDR3 residues: CASRPGGEGSPLHF. In DNA form, the CDR3 reads TGTGCCAGCCGCCCTGGTGGGGAAGGTTCACCCCTCCACTTT. The chain has TRBV28 and TRBJ1-6; D is ambiguous. This CDR3 is built from 14 residues. V lost 8 bases and J 9 bases, leaving 17 bases between the germline ends. Germline loops: CDR1 MDHEN, CDR2 SYDVKM.

This clonotype turned up a few times. The genes are TRBV7-2 and TRBJ1-5; the D is unclear. The germline CDR1 and CDR2 sequences are SGHTA and FQGNSA. CDR3 size: 14 residues. V was shortened by 5 bases and J by 0 bases, with 8 bases between the two germline ends. The CDR3 region has the DNA TGTGCCAGCAGCCCGTTTTATAGCAATCAGCCCCAGCATTTT. This encodes CASSPFYSNQPQHF. Using reference TRBV7-2 and TRBJ1-5 for the parts outside the CDR3, the full variable domain is GAGVSQSPSNKVTEKGKDVELRCDPISGHTALYWYRQSLGQGLEFLIYFQGNSAPDKSGLPSDRFSAERTGGSVSTLTIQRTQQEDSAVYLCASSPFYSNQPQHFGDGTRLSIL.

The V gene is TRBV6-5, the J gene TRBJ1-2; maybe TRBD1 (5 bases). CDR1 is MNHEY, CDR2 SVGAGI, per germline. The V end lost 2 bases, the J end lost 1 base, and 14 bases lay between the germline ends. The CDR3 covers 16 residues. CDR3 region: CASSYSGTSLNYGYTF. CDR3 in DNA: TGTGCCAGCAGTTACAGTGGGACGTCCCTTAACTATGGCTACACCTTC.